The sequence of this T cell receptor (beta chain) was determined in a study of T cells in Graves' hyperthyroidism and ophthalmopathy. There are 14 residues in the CDR3. V was pared by 4 bases and J by 4 bases, with 7 bases of the junction left unmatched. Germline-derived CDR1 and CDR2 are SGHRS and YFSETQ. This clonotype appeared many times. From 8.5 to 10 ml of fresh peripheral blood, PBMCs were isolated. RNA transcripts provided the source from which TCR beta CDR3 regions were amplified. HTBI primers were employed in a first-round RT-PCR of the TCR CDR3. TCRdb re-derived calls from the multiplex PCR reads in MiXCR, one entry per CDR3 protein. The table lists under 700,000 distinct CDR3 sequences, over 15% of them singletons.

The sample consisted of blood. The clonotype comes from a woman aged 18 to 35 with Graves' hyperthyroidism. The chain combines TRBV5-1 with TRBJ1-2, with 7 bases lining up with TRBD1. The CDR3 here is CASSETGPSYGYTF. The CDR3 nucleotides are TGCGCCAGCAGCGAGACAGGGCCCAGCTATGGCTACACCTTC.